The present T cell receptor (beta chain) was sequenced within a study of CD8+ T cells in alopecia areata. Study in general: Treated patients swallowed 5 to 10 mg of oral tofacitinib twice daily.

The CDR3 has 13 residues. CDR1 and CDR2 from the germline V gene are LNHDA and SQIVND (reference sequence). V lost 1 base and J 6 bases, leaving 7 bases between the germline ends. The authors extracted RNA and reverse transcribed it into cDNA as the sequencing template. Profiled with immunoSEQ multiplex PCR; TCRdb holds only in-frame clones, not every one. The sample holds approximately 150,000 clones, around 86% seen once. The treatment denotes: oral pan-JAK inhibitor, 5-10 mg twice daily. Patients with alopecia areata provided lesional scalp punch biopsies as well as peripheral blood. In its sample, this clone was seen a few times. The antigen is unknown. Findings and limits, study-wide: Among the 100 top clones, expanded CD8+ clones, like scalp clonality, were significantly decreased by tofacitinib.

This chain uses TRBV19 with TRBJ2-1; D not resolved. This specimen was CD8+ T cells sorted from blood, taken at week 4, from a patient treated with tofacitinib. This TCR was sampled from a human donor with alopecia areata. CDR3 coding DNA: TGTGCCAGTAGTATAGTTCCCCTCAATGAGCAGTTCTTC. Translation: CASSIVPLNEQFF. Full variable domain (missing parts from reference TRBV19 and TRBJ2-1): DGGITQSPKYLFRKEGQNVTLSCEQNLNHDAMYWYRQDPGQGLRLIYYSQIVNDFQKGDIAEGYSVSREKKESFPLTVTSAQKNPTAFYLCASSIVPLNEQFFGPGTRLTVL.